A selection of T cell receptor beta chains follows, all from one sample in a study of T cell changes during pregnancy in multiple sclerosis. Assay used: immunoSEQ multiplex PCR; TCRdb lists only in-frame clones, some missing. The sample shows roughly 80,000 clones, 93% of them seen only once. Sequenced material: peripheral blood, taken in the second trimester of pregnancy. All receptors come from a female donor with multiple sclerosis, enrolled in a pregnancy study. Each CDR3 is given with its conserved first and last residue. D genes are given only for firm matches. Some rows have no size entry. The others give once, few or many, or a class for an expanded clone.

20	-	TRBJ2-6	TRBV5-1	-	CASSLDAREFLNSGANVLTF	TGCGCCAGCAGCTTGGACGCCCGGGAGTTTCTCAACTCTGGGGCCAACGTCCTGACTTTC
16	-	TRBJ2-3	TRBV11-1	-	CASSLYDRANTDTQYF	TGTGCCAGCAGCTTATACGACAGAGCGAACACAGATACGCAGTATTTT
15	-	TRBJ1-5	TRBV2	-	CASSESGYSNQPQHF	TGTGCCAGCAGTGAAAGCGGCTATAGCAATCAGCCCCAGCATTTT
14	-	TRBJ1-5	TRBV6-5	-	CASSEGGANQPQHF	TGTGCCAGCAGTGAAGGGGGGGCCAATCAGCCCCAGCATTTT
16	TRBD1	TRBJ2-2	TRBV7-3	-	CASSSQWTGKGGELFF	TGTGCCAGCAGCTCGCAGTGGACAGGGAAGGGCGGGGAGCTGTTTTTT
14	-	TRBJ1-1	TRBV7-9	-	CASSFDTPNTEAFF	TGTGCCAGCAGCTTCGACACCCCGAACACTGAAGCTTTCTTT
11	-	TRBJ1-1	TRBV5-6	-	CASSGTLEAFF	TGTGCCAGCAGCGGGACACTTGAAGCTTTCTTT
14	-	TRBJ2-7	TRBV15	-	CATSRVQGDLEQYF	TGTGCCACCAGCAGAGTCCAAGGGGATCTCGAGCAGTACTTC
15	TRBD1	TRBJ1-2	TRBV11-2	-	CASSPGGQGTNGYTF	TGTGCCAGCAGCCCGGGGGGACAGGGTACTAACGGCTACACCTTC
15	TRBD1	TRBJ1-3	TRBV9	once	CASSRQGAIGNTIYF	TGTGCCAGCAGCCGACAGGGGGCGATTGGAAACACCATATATTTT
18	TRBD1	TRBJ2-2	TRBV7-8	few	CASSLLGTGGRYTGELFF	TGTGCCAGCAGCTTGCTAGGGACAGGGGGAAGGTACACCGGGGAGCTGTTTTTT
14	TRBD1	TRBJ1-6	TRBV7-7	-	CASRRADRFEPLHF	TGTGCTAGCAGACGCGCGGACAGGTTTGAACCCCTCCACTTT
14	TRBD1	TRBJ1-2	TRBV29-1	-	CSVANLDRGHGYTF	TGCAGCGTTGCTAACCTGGACAGGGGCCATGGCTACACCTTC
16	TRBD2	TRBJ2-7	TRBV10-2	-	CASSDAGTSGVYEQYF	TGCGCCAGCAGTGACGCCGGGACTAGCGGGGTTTACGAGCAGTACTTC
12	-	TRBJ1-1	TRBV15	-	CATSRDRFEAFF	TGTGCCACCAGCAGAGACAGGTTTGAAGCTTTCTTT
13	-	TRBJ1-5	TRBV30	-	CAWSLGSNQPQHF	TGTGCCTGGAGTTTGGGCTCCAATCAGCCCCAGCATTTT
16	-	TRBJ1-5	TRBV19	-	CALGRFAGGQDQPQHF	TGTGCCCTGGGGCGGTTCGCGGGGGGGCAGGATCAGCCCCAGCATTTT
18	TRBD1	TRBJ1-1	TRBV18	-	CASSPNPDRGYLNTEAFF	TGTGCCAGCTCACCAAATCCGGACAGGGGGTATTTGAACACTGAAGCTTTCTTT
14	-	TRBJ1-5	TRBV18	-	CASSESPGDQPQHF	TGTGCCAGCTCCGAAAGTCCGGGGGATCAGCCCCAGCATTTT
14	-	TRBJ2-1	TRBV10-3	-	CASRTDRSYNEQFF	TGTGCCTCACGGACAGACCGCTCCTACAATGAGCAGTTCTTC
15	-	TRBJ2-7	TRBV4-1	once	CASSQVAASSYEQYF	TGCGCCAGCAGCCAAGTGGCGGCCAGCTCCTACGAGCAGTACTTC
14	-	TRBJ2-5	TRBV5-6	-	CASSLGQGGETQYF	TGTGCCAGCAGCTTAGGGCAGGGGGGCGAGACCCAGTACTTC
15	TRBD1	TRBJ2-7	TRBV5-1	-	CASSHSGQVPYEQYF	TGCGCCAGCAGCCACTCGGGACAGGTCCCCTACGAGCAGTACTTC
13	-	TRBJ2-5	TRBV11-2	-	CASSQLVAETQYF	TGTGCCAGCAGCCAACTAGTTGCTGAGACCCAGTACTTC
16	TRBD2	TRBJ2-3	TRBV5-6	-	CASSLLRGGWADTQYF	TGTGCCAGCAGCTTGTTGCGGGGGGGCTGGGCAGATACGCAGTATTTT
15	-	TRBJ2-1	TRBV11-3	-	CASSLGGTNYNEQFF	TGTGCCAGCAGCTTAGGAGGGACAAATTACAATGAGCAGTTCTTC
13	-	TRBJ2-7	TRBV5-6	-	CASSLHTHYEQYF	TGTGCCAGCAGCTTGCACACCCACTACGAGCAGTACTTC
15	TRBD1	TRBJ1-1	TRBV6-5	-	CASSIDRGRDTEAFF	TGTGCCAGCAGTATCGACAGGGGGCGAGACACTGAAGCTTTCTTT
16	-	TRBJ2-3	TRBV7-9	-	CASSHLKGQYTDTQYF	TGTGCCAGCAGCCACCTGAAAGGACAGTACACAGATACGCAGTATTTT
17	-	TRBJ1-1	TRBV5-1	-	CASSSNGGAEYTTEAFF	TGCGCCAGCAGCTCTAATGGGGGGGCTGAGTACACTACTGAAGCTTTCTTT
15	TRBD2	TRBJ2-7	TRBV5-4	-	CASSDRTSGTYEQYF	TGTGCCAGCAGCGATCGGACTAGCGGTACGTACGAGCAGTACTTC
15	-	TRBJ1-5	TRBV2	-	CASRHWDNSNQPQHF	TGTGCCAGCAGGCACTGGGACAACTCAAATCAGCCCCAGCATTTT
16	-	TRBJ1-6	TRBV19	once	CASSLERDRDNSPLHF	-
15	TRBD1	TRBJ2-3	TRBV5-4	-	CASSLDRVFTDTQYF	TGTGCCAGCAGTTTGGACAGGGTATTCACAGATACGCAGTATTTT
16	TRBD2	TRBJ2-7	TRBV27	-	CASSLSSGGYSYEQYF	TGTGCCAGCAGTTTATCTTCGGGAGGATACTCCTACGAGCAGTACTTC
15	TRBD2	TRBJ2-1	TRBV6-1	-	CASSLLEAGGREQFF	TGTGCCAGCAGTCTTTTAGAAGCGGGGGGGCGGGAGCAGTTCTTC
15	TRBD1	TRBJ2-1	TRBV5-6	-	CASSLISGTDNEQFF	TGTGCCAGCAGCTTGATATCCGGGACAGACAATGAGCAGTTCTTC
11	-	TRBJ1-1	TRBV7-8	-	CASSTSTEAFF	TGTGCCAGCAGCACGAGCACTGAAGCTTTCTTT
15	-	TRBJ1-1	TRBV29-1	once	CSVWLVTGPWGEAFF	TGCAGCGTTTGGCTCGTGACAGGCCCTTGGGGGGAAGCTTTCTTT
19	-	TRBJ2-5	TRBV28	-	CASSFPVGREGGHQETQYF	TGTGCCAGCAGTTTTCCCGTCGGCAGGGAGGGGGGCCATCAAGAGACCCAGTACTTC
17	-	TRBJ1-3	TRBV11-2	-	CASSVELGSFSGNTIYF	TGTGCCAGCAGCGTCGAACTAGGCAGCTTCTCTGGAAACACCATATATTTT